This is a list of T cell receptor beta chains from one sample in a study of Graves' ophthalmopathy and Graves' hyperthyroidism. In TCRdb, the multiplex PCR reads were re-called with MiXCR into one record per CDR3 protein. This sample has about 640,000 distinct CDR3 sequences, with roughly two fifths found just once. The sample consisted of peripheral blood. The receptors shown here come from an adult man with Graves' ophthalmopathy. CDR3s include the opening cysteine and the closing phenylalanine or tryptophan. A D gene is named only where the DNA matches it firmly. Some rows mark clone size as missing; the rest say once, few, many or name a class of expanded clone.

j_gene: TRBJ1-6; d_gene: NA; abundance: many; v_gene: TRBV20-1; CDR3aa: CSARLMEGPASPLHF; CDR3nt: TGCAGTGCTAGATTGATGGAGGGCCCCGCTTCACCCCTCCACTTT
j_gene: TRBJ1-1; d_gene: TRBD1; abundance: few; v_gene: TRBV27; CDR3aa: CASSGGTGLTEAFF; CDR3nt: TGTGCCAGCAGTGGGGGGACAGGGCTCACTGAAGCTTTCTTT
j_gene: TRBJ2-2; d_gene: TRBD1; abundance: few; v_gene: TRBV2; CDR3aa: CASSELGQGALNTGELFF; CDR3nt: TGTGCCAGCAGTGAGTTGGGACAGGGGGCATTGAACACCGGGGAGCTGTTTTTT
j_gene: TRBJ2-1; d_gene: NA; abundance: NA; v_gene: TRBV24-1; CDR3aa: CATSGRESSYNEQFF; CDR3nt: TGTGCCACCAGTGGACGGGAAAGCTCCTACAATGAGCAGTTCTTC
j_gene: TRBJ1-1; d_gene: NA; abundance: many; v_gene: TRBV25-1; CDR3aa: CASSEGGGGRLTEAFF; CDR3nt: TGTGCCAGCAGTGAGGGGGGCGGGGGGCGACTCACTGAAGCTTTCTTT
j_gene: TRBJ2-2; d_gene: NA; abundance: NA; v_gene: TRBV29-1; CDR3aa: CRGIGTGELFF; CDR3nt: TGCAGAGGGATTGGCACCGGGGAGCTGTTTTTT
j_gene: TRBJ1-4; d_gene: NA; abundance: few; v_gene: TRBV6-5; CDR3aa: CASRTEWGGNEKLFF; CDR3nt: TGTGCCAGCAGAACAGAGTGGGGAGGTAATGAAAAACTGTTTTTT
j_gene: TRBJ2-7; d_gene: TRBD2; abundance: NA; v_gene: TRBV7-2; CDR3aa: CASGRASGEQYF; CDR3nt: TGTGCCAGCGGTCGGGCTAGCGGGGAGCAGTACTTC
j_gene: TRBJ1-1; d_gene: NA; abundance: NA; v_gene: TRBV20-1; CDR3aa: CSANLGAEAFF; CDR3nt: TGCAGTGCAAATTTGGGGGCTGAAGCTTTCTTT
j_gene: TRBJ1-5; d_gene: NA; abundance: many; v_gene: TRBV27; CDR3aa: CASSSGAQPQHF; CDR3nt: TGTGCCAGCAGTTCGGGTGCCCAGCCCCAGCATTTT
j_gene: TRBJ2-2; d_gene: NA; abundance: NA; v_gene: TRBV5-1; CDR3aa: CASSLRVIGTGELFF; CDR3nt: TGCGCCAGCAGTCTCAGGGTGATAGGGACCGGGGAGCTGTTTTTT
j_gene: TRBJ1-5; d_gene: NA; abundance: NA; v_gene: TRBV7-9; CDR3aa: CATRVGIQPQHF; CDR3nt: TGTGCCACCCGGGTAGGGATTCAACCCCAGCATTTT
j_gene: TRBJ2-6; d_gene: NA; abundance: many; v_gene: TRBV5-8; CDR3aa: CASSRELSGANVLTF; CDR3nt: TGTGCCAGCAGCCGAGAACTCTCTGGGGCCAACGTCCTGACTTTC
j_gene: TRBJ1-2; d_gene: NA; abundance: NA; v_gene: TRBV9; CDR3aa: CASSGRRGVYGYTF; CDR3nt: TGTGCCAGCAGCGGCCGCAGGGGCGTGTATGGCTACACCTTC
j_gene: TRBJ1-2; d_gene: NA; abundance: NA; v_gene: TRBV19; CDR3aa: CASSIGARGYTF; CDR3nt: TGTGCCAGTAGTATCGGGGCACGGGGCTACACCTTC
j_gene: TRBJ2-7; d_gene: NA; abundance: few; v_gene: TRBV14; CDR3aa: CASSIPGHPYSREQYF; CDR3nt: TGTGCCAGCTCAATCCCGGGACACCCCTACTCCCGCGAGCAGTACTTC
j_gene: TRBJ1-1; d_gene: TRBD1; abundance: once; v_gene: TRBV29-1; CDR3aa: CSVRGQGEAFF; CDR3nt: TGCAGCGTCAGGGGGCAGGGTGAAGCTTTCTTT
j_gene: TRBJ1-2; d_gene: NA; abundance: NA; v_gene: TRBV2; CDR3aa: CASRPTYGYTF; CDR3nt: TGTGCCAGCAGGCCGACCTATGGCTACACCTTC
j_gene: TRBJ2-2; d_gene: NA; abundance: many; v_gene: TRBV5-1; CDR3aa: CASSLDLSGELFF; CDR3nt: TGCGCCAGCAGCTTGGATCTTAGCGGGGAGCTGTTTTTT
j_gene: TRBJ2-1; d_gene: TRBD1; abundance: NA; v_gene: TRBV7-9; CDR3aa: CASSLAGTGANEQFF; CDR3nt: TGTGCCAGCAGCTTAGCCGGGACAGGGGCCAATGAGCAGTTCTTC
j_gene: TRBJ1-2; d_gene: NA; abundance: few; v_gene: TRBV9; CDR3aa: CASSTGQLYGYTF; CDR3nt: TGTGCCAGCAGCACCGGACAGCTCTATGGCTACACCTTC
j_gene: TRBJ1-1; d_gene: TRBD1; abundance: many; v_gene: TRBV11-2; CDR3aa: CASSATGVSTEAFF; CDR3nt: TGTGCCAGCAGCGCGACAGGGGTGAGCACTGAAGCTTTCTTT
j_gene: TRBJ1-5; d_gene: NA; abundance: NA; v_gene: TRBV12-3/TRBV12-4; CDR3aa: CASSQRGGYNQPQHF; CDR3nt: TGTGCCAGCAGTCAGAGGGGGGGTTACAATCAGCCCCAGCATTTT
j_gene: TRBJ1-1; d_gene: NA; abundance: NA; v_gene: TRBV29-1; CDR3aa: CSLGTVSGTEAFF; CDR3nt: TGCAGCTTGGGTACGGTTTCGGGCACTGAAGCTTTCTTT
j_gene: TRBJ1-4; d_gene: NA; abundance: few; v_gene: TRBV12-5; CDR3aa: CASGLVLTQGGGEKLFF; CDR3nt: TGTGCTAGTGGTTTGGTATTGACTCAAGGGGGAGGTGAAAAACTGTTTTTT
j_gene: TRBJ2-7; d_gene: NA; abundance: NA; v_gene: TRBV5-1; CDR3aa: CASSRNAWTSKRNYEQYF; CDR3nt: TGCGCCAGCAGCCGCAACGCCTGGACGTCGAAACGAAACTACGAGCAGTACTTC
j_gene: TRBJ2-7; d_gene: NA; abundance: few; v_gene: TRBV11-1; CDR3aa: CASSPSMLGYEQYF; CDR3nt: TGTGCCAGCAGCCCCTCAATGCTTGGCTACGAGCAGTACTTC
j_gene: TRBJ2-7; d_gene: NA; abundance: few; v_gene: TRBV7-2; CDR3aa: CASSQDGAGDKLYEQYF; CDR3nt: TGTGCCAGCAGCCAAGATGGGGCGGGCGACAAACTCTACGAGCAGTACTTC
j_gene: TRBJ2-3; d_gene: TRBD1; abundance: NA; v_gene: TRBV9; CDR3aa: CASRGQGGAGDTQYF; CDR3nt: TGTGCCAGCAGAGGACAGGGGGGGGCCGGAGATACGCAGTATTTT
j_gene: TRBJ1-6; d_gene: TRBD1; abundance: NA; v_gene: TRBV6-6; CDR3aa: CASSYRGQPNSPLHF; CDR3nt: TGTGCCAGCAGTTATAGGGGACAGCCTAATTCACCCCTCCACTTT
j_gene: TRBJ2-5; d_gene: NA; abundance: many; v_gene: TRBV20-1; CDR3aa: CSARDRGGQETQYF; CDR3nt: TGCAGTGCTAGAGACAGGGGTGGCCAAGAGACCCAGTACTTC
j_gene: TRBJ2-3; d_gene: NA; abundance: NA; v_gene: TRBV25-1; CDR3aa: CASSSQRSRGDTQYF; CDR3nt: TGTGCCAGCAGTTCCCAGCGGAGCCGTGGAGATACGCAGTATTTT
j_gene: TRBJ2-5; d_gene: NA; abundance: many; v_gene: TRBV7-9; CDR3aa: CASSNLQGAQETQYF; CDR3nt: TGTGCCAGCAGCAACCTACAGGGAGCTCAAGAGACCCAGTACTTC
j_gene: TRBJ1-5; d_gene: NA; abundance: many; v_gene: TRBV20-1; CDR3aa: CSAARQPDQPQHF; CDR3nt: TGCAGTGCTGCCCGACAGCCAGATCAGCCCCAGCATTTT